This is a list of T cell receptor beta chains from one sample in a study of T-cell memory formation after mild COVID-19. TCRdb analysed the 5' RACE reads with MiXCR anew, one entry per CDR3 protein. The sample has about 13,000 distinct CDR3 sequences; 15% to 20% are singletons. The sequenced sample was PBMCs or a T cell subset sorted from them (not recorded which). Every receptor here comes from a man younger than 35 who had mild COVID-19 (a few samples of this study predate the infection). Cell type and time point are not known. Both conserved end residues are part of each CDR3. Each record gives: J gene, clone size, D gene, V gene, CDR3 DNA, CDR3 protein. The D gene is left open where the match is weak. Part of the rows lack a size; the others show once, few, many or a class for expanded clones.

j_gene: TRBJ2-7
abundance: -
d_gene: TRBD2
v_gene: TRBV12-3/TRBV12-4
CDR3nt: TGTGCCAGCAGCCTAGCGGGAGGATCCTACGAGCAGTACTTC
CDR3aa: CASSLAGGSYEQYF

j_gene: TRBJ1-4
abundance: many
d_gene: -
v_gene: TRBV5-1
CDR3nt: TGCGCCAGCAGCGCAGGACAGCGAGGGTTGATCGAGGATGAAAAACTGTTTTTT
CDR3aa: CASSAGQRGLIEDEKLFF

j_gene: TRBJ2-4
abundance: -
d_gene: TRBD1
v_gene: TRBV4-2
CDR3nt: TGTGCCAGCAGAAAGGGATATCGTGGTTTGAGCAGGGGGCTTCTTTATGGCAAAAACATTCAGTACTTC
CDR3aa: CASRKGYRGLSRGLLYGKNIQYF

j_gene: TRBJ2-3
abundance: few
d_gene: TRBD1
v_gene: TRBV7-9
CDR3nt: TGTGCCAGCAGCTCGACCGGGACAGGGGGCCTCGATACGCAGTATTTT
CDR3aa: CASSSTGTGGLDTQYF

j_gene: TRBJ1-6
abundance: -
d_gene: -
v_gene: TRBV4-1
CDR3nt: TGCGCCAGCAGCCAAGAAGAGGACGGGACGGCTAATAATTCACCCCTCCACTTT
CDR3aa: CASSQEEDGTANNSPLHF

j_gene: TRBJ2-5
abundance: -
d_gene: -
v_gene: TRBV5-4
CDR3nt: TGTGCCAGCAGCCCCTGGGGTCCAGGGATGGAGACCCAGTACTTC
CDR3aa: CASSPWGPGMETQYF

j_gene: TRBJ2-3
abundance: many
d_gene: TRBD2
v_gene: TRBV18
CDR3nt: TGTGCCAGCTCACCACCGCGGGGGTTGTCAGATACGCAGTATTTT
CDR3aa: CASSPPRGLSDTQYF

j_gene: TRBJ2-6
abundance: many
d_gene: TRBD1
v_gene: TRBV7-2
CDR3nt: TGTGCCAGCAGCCGACGAGGGACAGGAGATCGTCGTAACGTCCTGACTTTC
CDR3aa: CASSRRGTGDRRNVLTF

j_gene: TRBJ1-6
abundance: few
d_gene: -
v_gene: TRBV27
CDR3nt: TGTGCCAGCAGCATGACAGCCTCAATTGGGGATTCACCCCTCCACTTT
CDR3aa: CASSMTASIGDSPLHF

j_gene: TRBJ2-2
abundance: many
d_gene: -
v_gene: TRBV10-3
CDR3nt: TGTGCCATCAGTGCTAGCGCGAACACCGGGGAGCTGTTTTTT
CDR3aa: CAISASANTGELFF

j_gene: TRBJ2-1
abundance: few
d_gene: -
v_gene: TRBV12-5
CDR3nt: TGTGCTAGTGGCCCGCCTGGGGGGCCTCCCAAAGACAATGAGCAGTTCTTC
CDR3aa: CASGPPGGPPKDNEQFF

j_gene: TRBJ1-3
abundance: -
d_gene: -
v_gene: TRBV15
CDR3nt: TGTGCCACCAGCAGAGATCAAAGGGCTGGAAACACCATATATTTT
CDR3aa: CATSRDQRAGNTIYF

j_gene: TRBJ2-1
abundance: -
d_gene: TRBD2
v_gene: TRBV20-1
CDR3nt: TGCAGTGCTAGACGGCTAGCGGGAAATGAGCAGTTCTTC
CDR3aa: CSARRLAGNEQFF

j_gene: TRBJ2-7
abundance: -
d_gene: TRBD1
v_gene: TRBV2
CDR3nt: TGTGCCAGCAGTGCCATCCAGGGGGTATACGAGCAGTACTTC
CDR3aa: CASSAIQGVYEQYF

j_gene: TRBJ1-5
abundance: many
d_gene: -
v_gene: TRBV5-1
CDR3nt: TGCGCCAGCAGCCCGCAGGGTAATCAGCCCCAGCATTTT
CDR3aa: CASSPQGNQPQHF

j_gene: TRBJ1-3
abundance: many
d_gene: -
v_gene: TRBV9
CDR3nt: TGTGCCAGCAGCGTAGATCAGGGATCCTCTGGAAACACCATATATTTT
CDR3aa: CASSVDQGSSGNTIYF

j_gene: TRBJ2-7
abundance: few
d_gene: -
v_gene: TRBV30
CDR3nt: TGTGCCTGGACCGGATGGCAGAGACTCTCCTACGAGCAGTACTTC
CDR3aa: CAWTGWQRLSYEQYF

j_gene: TRBJ1-1
abundance: many
d_gene: -
v_gene: TRBV27
CDR3nt: TGTGCCAGCACCTCGGGCACTGAAGCTTTCTTT
CDR3aa: CASTSGTEAFF

j_gene: TRBJ2-7
abundance: many
d_gene: -
v_gene: TRBV4-1
CDR3nt: TGCGCCAGCAGCCAAGGACCGGTCTACGAGCAGTACTTC
CDR3aa: CASSQGPVYEQYF

j_gene: TRBJ2-2
abundance: -
d_gene: -
v_gene: TRBV19
CDR3nt: TGTGCCAGTAGTCTGGGGAACCTCCCACACGGGGAGCTGTTTTTT
CDR3aa: CASSLGNLPHGELFF

j_gene: TRBJ2-3
abundance: -
d_gene: TRBD2
v_gene: TRBV12-3/TRBV12-4
CDR3nt: TGTGCCAGCAGTAGCGGGGGCGCCAATACGCAGTATTTT
CDR3aa: CASSSGGANTQYF

j_gene: TRBJ2-1
abundance: -
d_gene: TRBD2
v_gene: TRBV29-1
CDR3nt: TGCAGCGTCCTGACTGTGGGGGGGTACAATGAGCAGTTCTTC
CDR3aa: CSVLTVGGYNEQFF

j_gene: TRBJ2-5
abundance: -
d_gene: -
v_gene: TRBV24-1
CDR3nt: TGTGCCACCAGTGACCGATTTAGTCGGGAGACCCAGTACTTC
CDR3aa: CATSDRFSRETQYF

j_gene: TRBJ1-1
abundance: many
d_gene: TRBD1
v_gene: TRBV11-2
CDR3nt: TGTGCCAGCAGGAAGACAGGGGAAATGAACACTGAAGCTTTCTTT
CDR3aa: CASRKTGEMNTEAFF

j_gene: TRBJ2-7
abundance: -
d_gene: -
v_gene: TRBV5-4
CDR3nt: TGTGCCAGCAGCCCCCTGGGAGGGGGCTACGAGCAGTACTTC
CDR3aa: CASSPLGGGYEQYF

j_gene: TRBJ2-1
abundance: few
d_gene: TRBD2
v_gene: TRBV7-2
CDR3nt: TGTGCCAGCAGCTTACAAGCGGGGGGCCAATTATCCTACAATGAGCAGTTCTTC
CDR3aa: CASSLQAGGQLSYNEQFF